This T cell receptor beta chain is from a study of T cell changes during pregnancy in multiple sclerosis. V shed 0 bases and J 7 bases; nucleotides not matched to a gene: 7. Germline V lookup: CDR1 MNHNS, CDR2 SASEGT. The CDR3 is made up of 15 amino acids. Using immunoSEQ multiplex PCR, the repertoire was profiled, and TCRdb retains in-frame clones only, with some absent. The table shows about 75,000 clones, with roughly 90% occurring only once. The sequenced sample was peripheral blood, obtained in the first trimester of pregnancy. The rearrangement joins TRBV6-1 to TRBJ2-7; 9 bases map to TRBD1. This receptor was obtained from a female donor in good health, enrolled as a control in a pregnancy study. The CDR3 loop is CASSEAEGTGNEQYF. CDR3 nucleotides: TGTGCCAGCAGTGAAGCGGAAGGGACAGGGAATGAGCAGTACTTC.